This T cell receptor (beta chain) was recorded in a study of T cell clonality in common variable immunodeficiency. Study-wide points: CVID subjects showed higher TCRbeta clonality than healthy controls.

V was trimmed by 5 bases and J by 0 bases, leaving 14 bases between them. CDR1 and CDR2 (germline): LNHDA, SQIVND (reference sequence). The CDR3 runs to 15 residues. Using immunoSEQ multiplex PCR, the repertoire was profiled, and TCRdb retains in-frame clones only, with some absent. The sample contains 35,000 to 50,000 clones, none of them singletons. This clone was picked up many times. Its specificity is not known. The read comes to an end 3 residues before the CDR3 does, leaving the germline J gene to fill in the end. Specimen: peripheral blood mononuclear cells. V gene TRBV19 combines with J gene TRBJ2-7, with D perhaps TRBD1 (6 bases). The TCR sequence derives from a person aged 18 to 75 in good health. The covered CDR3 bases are TGTGCCAGTAGTCCCGGCAGGGGCAGCTCCTACGAG. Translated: CASSPGRGSSYE. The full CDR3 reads CASSPGRGSSYEQYF.